This T cell receptor beta chain derives from a study of T cell repertoires in cytomegalovirus infection. Study-wide background: Evidence of both CMV infection and a matching HLA type came from public TCR beta signatures. Notes on the study in general: HLA-C-restricted CMV clonotypes gave the most frequent clonotype in two of eight donors. Cumulative public TCR beta family frequency identified CMV carriers with the relevant HLA.

This clonotype was seen only once. Its specificity is not known. Compared with germline, one end of the junction differs, possibly owing to a read error. The CDR3 is 13 amino acids. Germline V gene data show CDR1 as SGHTA and CDR2 as FQGNSA. From the reads, TCRdb called clonotypes with MiXCR, one entry per CDR3 protein. The repertoire holds more than 500,000 distinct CDR3 sequences, about 17% seen once, with 20% to 30% in the top ten. The sequenced material came from CD8+ T cells from PBMCs. This TCR derives from a human donor in good health (CMV status not recorded). Some clones in this sample may be carry-over from other donors' samples. The rearrangement joins TRBV7-2 to TRBJ2-7; the D is unclear. The CDR3 DNA sequence: TGTGCCAGCAGCTTAGAGAGCTCCTACGTGCAGTACTTC. Translated: CASSLESSYVQYF.